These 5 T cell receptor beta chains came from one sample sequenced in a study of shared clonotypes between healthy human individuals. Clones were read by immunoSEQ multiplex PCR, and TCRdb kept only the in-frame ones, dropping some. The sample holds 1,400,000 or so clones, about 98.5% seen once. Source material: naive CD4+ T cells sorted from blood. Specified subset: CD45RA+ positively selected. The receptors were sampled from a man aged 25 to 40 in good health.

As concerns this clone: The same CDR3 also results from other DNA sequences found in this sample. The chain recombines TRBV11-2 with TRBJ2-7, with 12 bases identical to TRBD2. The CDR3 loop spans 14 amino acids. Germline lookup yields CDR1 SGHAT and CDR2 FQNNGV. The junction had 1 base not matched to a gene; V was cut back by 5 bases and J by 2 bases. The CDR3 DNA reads TGTGCCAGCAGCCGACTAGCGGGAGCCTACGAGCAGTACTTC. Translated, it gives CASSRLAGAYEQYF.

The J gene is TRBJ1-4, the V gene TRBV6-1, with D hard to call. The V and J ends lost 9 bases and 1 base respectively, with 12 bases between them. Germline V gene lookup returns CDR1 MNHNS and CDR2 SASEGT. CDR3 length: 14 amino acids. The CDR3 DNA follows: TGTGCCAGACGGTCTTTACGAACTAATGAAAAACTGTTTTTT. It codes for CARRSLRTNEKLFF.

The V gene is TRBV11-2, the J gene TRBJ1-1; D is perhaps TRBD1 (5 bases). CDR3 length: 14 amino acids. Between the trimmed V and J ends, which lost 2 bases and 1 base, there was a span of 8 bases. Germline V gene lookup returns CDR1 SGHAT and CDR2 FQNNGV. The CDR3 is CASSLFGQNTEAFF. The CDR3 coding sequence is TGTGCCAGCAGCTTATTTGGACAGAACACTGAAGCTTTCTTT. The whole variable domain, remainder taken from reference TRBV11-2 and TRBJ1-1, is EAGVAQSPRYKIIEKRQSVAFWCNPISGHATLYWYQQILGQGPKLLIQFQNNGVVDDSQLPKDRFSAERLKGVDSTLKIQPAKLEDSAVYLCASSLFGQNTEAFFGQGTRLTVV.

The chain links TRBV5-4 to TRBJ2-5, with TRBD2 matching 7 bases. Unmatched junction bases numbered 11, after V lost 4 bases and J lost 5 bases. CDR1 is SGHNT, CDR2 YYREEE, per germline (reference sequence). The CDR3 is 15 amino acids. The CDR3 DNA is TGTGCCAGCAGCCTTAGGACTAGTCACACGGAGACCCAGTACTTC. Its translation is CASSLRTSHTETQYF.

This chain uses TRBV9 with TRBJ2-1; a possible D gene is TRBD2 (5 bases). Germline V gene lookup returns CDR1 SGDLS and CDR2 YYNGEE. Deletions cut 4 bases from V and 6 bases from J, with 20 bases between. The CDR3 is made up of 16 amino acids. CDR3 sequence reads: CASSPLASLRSNEQFF. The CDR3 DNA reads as TGTGCCAGCAGCCCTTTAGCGAGCCTGCGATCCAATGAGCAGTTCTTC.